One sample yielded the 11 T cell receptor beta chains listed below, sequenced in a study of blood T cell repertoires in COVID-19. The method was immunoSEQ multiplex PCR; TCRdb's version includes in-frame clones alone and lacks a portion of them. The sample includes 150,000 to 200,000 clones, more than 85% of them seen just once. Sequencing input: peripheral blood. The receptors were sampled from a man aged 55 to 70 with COVID-19, enrolled during active disease.

The chain employs TRBV27 and TRBJ2-1; TRBD2 might be the D (5 bases). The CDR3 loop spans 13 amino acids. Trimming shortened V by 3 bases and J by 3 bases, and 6 bases separated the two germline ends. Germline V CDR1 and CDR2: MNHEY, SMNVEV (reference sequence). The CDR3 region has the DNA TGTGCCAGCAGTTTCCGGGACTACAATGAGCAGTTCTTC. It codes for CASSFRDYNEQFF.

This CDR3 is CASSLFDTGFYGYTF. The CDR3 bases are TGTGCCAGCAGCTTGTTTGACACAGGGTTCTATGGCTACACCTTC. The chain links TRBV7-2 to TRBJ1-2, with D perhaps TRBD1 (6 bases). The CDR3 totals 15 residues. Per germline, CDR1 SGHTA and CDR2 FQGNSA. The V gene lost 3 bases and the J gene lost 4 bases, with 15 bases spanning the gap.

The genes are TRBV7-2 and TRBJ1-2; TRBD1 matches 8 bases. The germline CDR1 and CDR2 sequences are SGHTA and FQGNSA. Losses at the gene ends were 8 bases for V and 4 bases for J; bases not matched to a gene: 6. This CDR3 spans 13 amino acids. Written as DNA, the CDR3 is TGTGCCAGCCAAGGACAGGGAACCTATGGCTACACCTTC. Its protein is CASQGQGTYGYTF.

This chain joins TRBV19 and TRBJ1-2; D may be TRBD1 (6 bases). The CDR3 is 12 residues long. Trimming cost V 2 bases and J 14 bases, with 15 bases left between them. In germline, CDR1 is LNHDA, CDR2 SQIVND (reference sequence). For the CDR3, the DNA is TGTGCCAGTAGTATAAATTTCAGGACAGAGACCTTC. It specifies CASSINFRTETF.

CDR3 sequence: CASSPRGIEQFF. Here the CDR3 DNA reads TGTGCCAGCAGCCCCAGGGGAATTGAGCAGTTCTTC. The V and J genes are TRBV6-2 or TRBV6-3 and TRBJ2-1, with TRBD1 as a possible D gene (6 bases). V was cut by 6 bases and J by 9 bases, with 12 bases left in between. Germline CDR1 reads MNHEY; CDR2 reads SVGEGT. The CDR3 length is 12 residues.

The V call is TRBV5-6, the J call TRBJ1-5; TRBD1 matches 8 bases. Germline loops: CDR1 SGHDT, CDR2 YYEEEE. This CDR3 has 14 amino acids. The junction had 2 bases not matched to a gene; V was cut back by 3 bases and J by 3 bases. The CDR3, as DNA: TGTGCCAGCAGCTGGACAGGGAACAATCAGCCCCAGCATTTT. The encoded protein is CASSWTGNNQPQHF.

This sequence joins TRBV5-1 and TRBJ2-7, with D possibly being TRBD1 (5 bases). V was trimmed by 0 bases and J by 6 bases, leaving 13 bases between them. The CDR3 is 14 residues long. Germline values: CDR1 SGHRS, CDR2 YFSETQ. The CDR3 is CASSLGQGISEQYF. The DNA of the CDR3 is TGCGCCAGCAGCTTGGGCCAGGGAATAAGCGAGCAGTACTTC.

This chain joins TRBV27 and TRBJ2-2, with D tentatively TRBD1 (5 bases). The CDR3 contains 14 residues. CDR1 is MNHEY, CDR2 SMNVEV, per germline (reference sequence). V was clipped by 7 bases and J by 1 base, with 10 bases between them. DNA of the CDR3: TGTGCCAGCATGAAGGGGCTGAACACCGGGGAGCTGTTTTTT. Translating gives CASMKGLNTGELFF.

The chain combines TRBV6-5 with TRBJ1-1; D is possibly TRBD1 (5 bases). Between the trimmed V and J ends, which lost 5 bases and 7 bases, there was a span of 11 bases. In germline, CDR1 is MNHEY, CDR2 SVGAGI. CDR3 length: 12 residues. In DNA, the CDR3 is TGTGCCAGCAGTAGGGGAAAGAATGAAGCTTTCTTT. This encodes CASSRGKNEAFF.

V and J are TRBV9 and TRBJ1-2, with 7 bases identical to TRBD1. V lost 3 bases to trimming and J lost 4 bases; unmatched junction nucleotides: 9. The CDR3 extends over 15 amino acids. Germline CDR1 SGDLS, CDR2 YYNGEE. CDR3 in DNA: TGTGCCAGCAGCGCTGGGACCCCAGGGGGCTATGGCTACACCTTC. It yields the protein CASSAGTPGGYGYTF.

This clone was observed a handful of times. The chain couples TRBV5-4 to TRBJ2-7, with 7 bases aligning to TRBD1. CDR1 and CDR2 from the germline V gene are SGHNT and YYREEE (reference sequence). This CDR3 spans 13 amino acids. With 1 base clipped from V and 3 bases from J, the junction kept 1 base outside the gene matches. CDR3 in amino acids: CASSLPGGYEQYF. The DNA for the CDR3 is TGTGCCAGCAGCTTGCCAGGGGGCTACGAGCAGTACTTC.